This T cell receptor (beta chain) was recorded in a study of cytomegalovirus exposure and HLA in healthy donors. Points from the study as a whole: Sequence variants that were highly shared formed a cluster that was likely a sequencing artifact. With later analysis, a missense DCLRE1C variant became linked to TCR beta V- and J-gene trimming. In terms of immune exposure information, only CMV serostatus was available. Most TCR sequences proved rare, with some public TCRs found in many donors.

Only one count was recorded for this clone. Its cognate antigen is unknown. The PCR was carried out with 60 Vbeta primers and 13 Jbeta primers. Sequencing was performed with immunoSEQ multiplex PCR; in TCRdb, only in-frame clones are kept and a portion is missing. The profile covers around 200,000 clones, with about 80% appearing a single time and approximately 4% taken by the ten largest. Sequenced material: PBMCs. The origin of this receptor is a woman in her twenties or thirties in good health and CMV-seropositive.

The CDR3 sequence is CSVAGRGDYGYTF. The CDR3 DNA follows: TGCAGCGTTGCTGGCAGGGGGGACTATGGCTACACCTTC. The chain carries TRBV29-1 and TRBJ1-2; the match to TRBD1 covers 7 bases. The V and J ends lost 4 bases and 3 bases, in that order; junction bases with no gene match: 5. This CDR3 is 13 amino acids long. CDR1 SQVTM and CDR2 ANQGSEA come from the germline V gene. Combining the CDR3 with reference TRBV29-1 and TRBJ1-2 gives the whole variable domain SAVISQKPSRDICQRGTSLTIQCQVDSQVTMMFWYRQQPGQSLTLIATANQGSEATYESGFVIDKFPISRPNLTFSTLTVSNMSPEDSSIYLCSVAGRGDYGYTFGSGTRLTVV.